This paragraph reports one T cell receptor beta chain. The data belong to a study of T-cell memory formation after mild COVID-19. TCRdb called the 5' RACE reads again in MiXCR, with one record for every CDR3 protein. Altogether 450,000 to 650,000 distinct CDR3 sequences are present, about 20% being singletons, with the ten largest covering around 13%. Trimming removed 2 bases from V and 4 bases from J, with 9 bases in between. The CDR3 contains 14 residues. Germline lookup yields CDR1 MNHNY and CDR2 SVGAGI (reference sequence). The rearrangement joins TRBV6-6 to TRBJ1-3; D is perhaps TRBD1 (6 bases). What was sequenced was PBMCs or a T cell subset sorted from them (not recorded which). This receptor was identified in an adult woman who had mild COVID-19 (a few samples of this study predate the infection). Cell type and time point are not known. The CDR3 DNA follows: TGTGCCAGCAGTTACGAGGGACAAGGAAACACCATATATTTT. This codes for CASSYEGQGNTIYF.